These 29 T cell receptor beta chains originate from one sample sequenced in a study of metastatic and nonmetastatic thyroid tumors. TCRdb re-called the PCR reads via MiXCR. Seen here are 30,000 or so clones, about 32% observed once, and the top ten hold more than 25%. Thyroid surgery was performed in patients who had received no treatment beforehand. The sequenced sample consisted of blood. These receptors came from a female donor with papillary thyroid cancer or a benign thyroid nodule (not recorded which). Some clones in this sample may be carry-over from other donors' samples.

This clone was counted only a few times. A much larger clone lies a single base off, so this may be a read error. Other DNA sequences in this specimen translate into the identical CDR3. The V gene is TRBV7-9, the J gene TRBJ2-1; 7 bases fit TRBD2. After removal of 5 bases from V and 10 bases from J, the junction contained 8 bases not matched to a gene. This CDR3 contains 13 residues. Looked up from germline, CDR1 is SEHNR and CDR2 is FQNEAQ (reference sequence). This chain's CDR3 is CASSPPGGMEQFF. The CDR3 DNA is TGTGCCAGCAGCCCTCCGGGGGGTATGGAGCAGTTCTTC.

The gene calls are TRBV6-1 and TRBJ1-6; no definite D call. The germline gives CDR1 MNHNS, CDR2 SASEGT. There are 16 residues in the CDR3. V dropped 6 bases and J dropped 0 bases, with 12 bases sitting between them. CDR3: CASRLTAPSYNSPLHF. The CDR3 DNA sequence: TGTGCCAGCAGACTTACAGCTCCCTCCTATAATTCACCCCTCCACTTT.

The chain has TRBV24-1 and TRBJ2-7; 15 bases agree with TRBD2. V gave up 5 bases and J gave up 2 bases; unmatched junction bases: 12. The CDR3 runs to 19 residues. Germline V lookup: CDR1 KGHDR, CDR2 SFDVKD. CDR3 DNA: TGTGCCACCAGTGCGGGCCGGGGACTAGCGGGAGGATCGGCCTACGAGCAGTACTTC. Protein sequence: CATSAGRGLAGGSAYEQYF.

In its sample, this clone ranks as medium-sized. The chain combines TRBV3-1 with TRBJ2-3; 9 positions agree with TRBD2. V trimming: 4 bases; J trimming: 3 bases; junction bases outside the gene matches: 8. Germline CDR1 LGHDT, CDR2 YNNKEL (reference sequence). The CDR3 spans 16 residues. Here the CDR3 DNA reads TGTGCCAGCAGCCTAAGAGTAGCGGGAGAGACAGATACGCAGTATTTT. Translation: CASSLRVAGETDTQYF.

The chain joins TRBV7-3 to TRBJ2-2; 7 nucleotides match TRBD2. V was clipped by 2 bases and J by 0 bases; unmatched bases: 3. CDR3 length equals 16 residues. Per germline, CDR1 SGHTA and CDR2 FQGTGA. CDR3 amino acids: CASSLLAAPNTGELFF. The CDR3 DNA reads TGTGCCAGCAGCTTACTAGCGGCCCCGAACACCGGGGAGCTGTTTTTT. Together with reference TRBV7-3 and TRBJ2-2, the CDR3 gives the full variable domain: GAGVSQTPSNKVTEKGKYVELRCDPISGHTALYWYRQSLGQGPEFLIYFQGTGAADDSGLPNDRFFAVRPEGSVSTLKIQRTERGDSAVYLCASSLLAAPNTGELFFGEGSRLTVL.

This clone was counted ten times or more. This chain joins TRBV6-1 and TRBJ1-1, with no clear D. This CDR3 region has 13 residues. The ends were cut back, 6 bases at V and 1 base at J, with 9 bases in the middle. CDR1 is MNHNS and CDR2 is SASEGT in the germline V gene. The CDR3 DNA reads TGTGCCAGCAGGACGAGCGGGAACACTGAAGCTTTCTTT. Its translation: CASRTSGNTEAFF.

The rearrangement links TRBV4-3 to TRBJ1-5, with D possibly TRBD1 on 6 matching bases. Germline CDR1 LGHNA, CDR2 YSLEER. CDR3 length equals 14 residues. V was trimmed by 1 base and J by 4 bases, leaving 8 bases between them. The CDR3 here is CASSQGQENQPQHF. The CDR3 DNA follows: TGCGCCAGCAGCCAAGGACAGGAAAATCAGCCCCAGCATTTT.

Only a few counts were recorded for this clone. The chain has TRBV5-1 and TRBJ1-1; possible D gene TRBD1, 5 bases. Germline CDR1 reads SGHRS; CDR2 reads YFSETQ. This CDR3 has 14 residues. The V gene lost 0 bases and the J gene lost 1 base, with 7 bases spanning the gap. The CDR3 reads CASSLDGQNTEAFF. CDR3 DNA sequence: TGCGCCAGCAGCTTGGACGGACAGAACACTGAAGCTTTCTTT.

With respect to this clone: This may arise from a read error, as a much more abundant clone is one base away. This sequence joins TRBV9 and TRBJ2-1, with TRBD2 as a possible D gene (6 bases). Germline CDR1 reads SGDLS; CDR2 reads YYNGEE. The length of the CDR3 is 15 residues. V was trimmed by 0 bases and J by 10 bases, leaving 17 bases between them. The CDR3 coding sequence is TGTGCCAGCAGCGTAGAATTGTTGCGGGGCGGGGAGCAGTTCTTC. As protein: CASSVELLRGGEQFF. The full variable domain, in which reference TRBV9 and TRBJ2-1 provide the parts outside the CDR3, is DSGVTQTPKHLITATGQRVTLRCSPRSGDLSVYWYQQSLDQGLQFLIQYYNGEERAKGNILERFSAQQFPDLHSELNLSSLELGDSALYFCASSVELLRGGEQFFGPGTRLTVL.

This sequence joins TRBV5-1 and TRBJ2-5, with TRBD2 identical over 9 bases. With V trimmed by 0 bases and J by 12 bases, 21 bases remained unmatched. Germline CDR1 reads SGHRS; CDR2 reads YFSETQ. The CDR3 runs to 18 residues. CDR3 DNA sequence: TGCGCCAGCAGCTTGGGTCGCCCGGGACTAGCAGATCAAGAGAACAAGTACTTC. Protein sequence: CASSLGRPGLADQENKYF.

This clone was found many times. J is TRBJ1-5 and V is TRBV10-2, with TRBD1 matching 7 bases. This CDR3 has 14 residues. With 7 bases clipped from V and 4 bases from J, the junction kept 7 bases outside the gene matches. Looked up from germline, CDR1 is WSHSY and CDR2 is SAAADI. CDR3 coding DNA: TGCGCCAGCAAGGGGGACAGTGGGAATCAGCCCCAGCATTTT. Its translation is CASKGDSGNQPQHF.

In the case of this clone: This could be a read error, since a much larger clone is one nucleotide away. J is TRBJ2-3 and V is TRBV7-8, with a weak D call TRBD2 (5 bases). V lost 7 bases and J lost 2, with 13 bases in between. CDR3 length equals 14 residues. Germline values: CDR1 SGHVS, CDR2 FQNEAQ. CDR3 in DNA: TGTGCCAGCATCCCCTCCGGGGTCACAGATACGCAGTATTTT. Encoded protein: CASIPSGVTDTQYF.

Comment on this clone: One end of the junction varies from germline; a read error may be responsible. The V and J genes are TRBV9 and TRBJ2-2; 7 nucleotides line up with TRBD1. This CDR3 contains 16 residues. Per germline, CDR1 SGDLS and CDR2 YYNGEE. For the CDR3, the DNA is TGTGCCAGCATCGTATCGGGACAGCCACACACCGGGGAGCTGTTTTTT. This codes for CASIVSGQPHTGELFF. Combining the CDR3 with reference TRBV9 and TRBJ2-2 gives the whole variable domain DSGVTQTPKHLITATGQRVTLRCSPRSGDLSVYWYQQSLDQGLQFLIQYYNGEERAKGNILERFSAQQFPDLHSELNLSSLELGDSALYFCASIVSGQPHTGELFFGEGSRLTVL.

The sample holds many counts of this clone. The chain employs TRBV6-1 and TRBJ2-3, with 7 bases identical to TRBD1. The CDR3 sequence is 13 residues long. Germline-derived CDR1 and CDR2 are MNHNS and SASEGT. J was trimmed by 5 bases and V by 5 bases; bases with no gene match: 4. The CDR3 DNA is TGTGCCAGCAGTTTAACAGGGGTAGATACGCAGTATTTT. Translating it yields CASSLTGVDTQYF.

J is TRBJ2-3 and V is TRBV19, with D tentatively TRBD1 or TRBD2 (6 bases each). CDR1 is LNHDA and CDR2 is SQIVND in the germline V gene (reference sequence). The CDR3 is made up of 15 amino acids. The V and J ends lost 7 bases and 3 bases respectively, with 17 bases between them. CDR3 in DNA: TGTGCCAGTACCCTGACATGGGGGGCAACAGATACGCAGTATTTT. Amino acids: CASTLTWGATDTQYF.

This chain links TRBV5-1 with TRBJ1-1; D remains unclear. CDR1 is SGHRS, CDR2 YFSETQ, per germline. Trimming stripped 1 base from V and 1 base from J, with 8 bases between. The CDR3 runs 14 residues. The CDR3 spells CASSLMGSNTEAFF. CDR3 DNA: TGCGCCAGCAGCTTGATGGGTTCGAACACTGAAGCTTTCTTT.

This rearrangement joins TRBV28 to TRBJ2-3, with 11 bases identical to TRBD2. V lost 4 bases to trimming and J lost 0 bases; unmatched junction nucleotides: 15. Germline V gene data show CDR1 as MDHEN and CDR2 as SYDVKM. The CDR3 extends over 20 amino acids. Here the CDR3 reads CASSSWSSGRARDSTDTQYF. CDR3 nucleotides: TGTGCCAGCAGTTCTTGGAGTAGCGGGAGGGCCAGAGATAGCACAGATACGCAGTATTTT.

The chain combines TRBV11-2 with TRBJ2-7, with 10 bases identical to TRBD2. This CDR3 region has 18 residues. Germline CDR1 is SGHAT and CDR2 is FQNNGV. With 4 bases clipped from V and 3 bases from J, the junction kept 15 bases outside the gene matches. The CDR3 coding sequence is TGTGCCAGCAGCTCCACCGCGTCTAGCGGGGGCTGGGGCTACGAGCAGTACTTC. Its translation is CASSSTASSGGWGYEQYF. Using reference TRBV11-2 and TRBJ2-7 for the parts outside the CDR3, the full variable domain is EAGVAQSPRYKIIEKRQSVAFWCNPISGHATLYWYQQILGQGPKLLIQFQNNGVVDDSQLPKDRFSAERLKGVDSTLKIQPAKLEDSAVYLCASSSTASSGGWGYEQYFGPGTRLTVT.

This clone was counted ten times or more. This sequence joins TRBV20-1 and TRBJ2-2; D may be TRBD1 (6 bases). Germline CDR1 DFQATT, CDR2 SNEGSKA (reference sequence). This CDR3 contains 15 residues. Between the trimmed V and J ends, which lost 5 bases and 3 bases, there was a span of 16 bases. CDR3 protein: CSAFQGSRDTGELFF. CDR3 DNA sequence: TGCAGTGCTTTTCAGGGGTCCCGCGACACCGGGGAGCTGTTTTTT.

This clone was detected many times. CDR3 coding DNA: TGCAGTGCTAGAGATCAGGGGTCCGGGACCCAGTACTTC. Translating it yields CSARDQGSGTQYF. The V and J genes are TRBV20-1 and TRBJ2-5; possibly TRBD1 for D (6 bases). Germline V gene lookup returns CDR1 DFQATT and CDR2 SNEGSKA (reference sequence). The germline V and J ends were trimmed by 0 bases and 7 bases, with 12 bases remaining between them. The CDR3 has 13 amino acids.

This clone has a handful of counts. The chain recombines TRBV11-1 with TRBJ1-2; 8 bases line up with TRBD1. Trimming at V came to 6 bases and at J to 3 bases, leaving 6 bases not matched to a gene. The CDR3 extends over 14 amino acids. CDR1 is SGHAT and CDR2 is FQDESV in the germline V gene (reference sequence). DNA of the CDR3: TGTGCCAGCAGTCCTGGACAGGGACACTATGGCTACACCTTC. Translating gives CASSPGQGHYGYTF.

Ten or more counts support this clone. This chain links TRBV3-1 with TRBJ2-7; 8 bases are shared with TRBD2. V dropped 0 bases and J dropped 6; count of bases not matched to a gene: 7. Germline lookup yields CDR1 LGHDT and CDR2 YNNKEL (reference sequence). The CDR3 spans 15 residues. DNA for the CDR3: TGTGCCAGCAGCCAAGATGCAGCGGGAGTTCGCGAGCAGTACTTC. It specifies CASSQDAAGVREQYF.

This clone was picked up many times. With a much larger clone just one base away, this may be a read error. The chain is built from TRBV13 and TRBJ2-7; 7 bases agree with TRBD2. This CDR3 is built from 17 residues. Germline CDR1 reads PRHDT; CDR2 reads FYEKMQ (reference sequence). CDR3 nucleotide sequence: TGTGCCAGCAGCTTAGGCCATCCGGCGCGGGAGAGACACGAGCAGCACTTC. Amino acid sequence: CASSLGHPARERHEQHF.

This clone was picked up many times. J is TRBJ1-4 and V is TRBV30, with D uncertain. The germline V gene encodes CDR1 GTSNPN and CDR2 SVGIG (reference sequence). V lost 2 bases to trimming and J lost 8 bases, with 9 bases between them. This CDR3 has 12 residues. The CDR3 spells CAWSSVSEKLFF. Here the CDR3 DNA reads TGTGCCTGGAGTTCTGTATCGGAAAAACTGTTTTTT.

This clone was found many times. The CDR3 DNA is TGCGCCAGCAGCCAAGAGCGCGGGCAGGGGTATCAGCCCCAGCATTTT. Amino acid sequence: CASSQERGQGYQPQHF. The chain couples TRBV4-3 to TRBJ1-5; TRBD1 might be the D (6 bases). V was clipped by 0 bases and J by 5 bases, with 14 bases between them. Germline assignment: CDR1 LGHNA and CDR2 YSLEER. The length of the CDR3 is 16 residues.

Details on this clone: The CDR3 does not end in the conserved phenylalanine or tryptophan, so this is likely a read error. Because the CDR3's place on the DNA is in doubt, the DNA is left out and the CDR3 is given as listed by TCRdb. Here the CDR3 reads CATSRDSAVTESFC. This chain links TRBV15 with TRBJ1-1. The CDR3 has 14 amino acids, counting both end residues. Germline lookup yields CDR1 LNHNV and CDR2 YYDKDF (reference sequence).

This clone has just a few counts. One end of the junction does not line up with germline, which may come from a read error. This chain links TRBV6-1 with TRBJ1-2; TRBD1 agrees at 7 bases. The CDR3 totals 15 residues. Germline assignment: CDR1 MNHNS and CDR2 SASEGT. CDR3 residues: CASSTSTGTRYGYNF. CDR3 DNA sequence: TGTGCCAGCAGTACCTCGACAGGGACCAGATATGGCTACAACTTC.

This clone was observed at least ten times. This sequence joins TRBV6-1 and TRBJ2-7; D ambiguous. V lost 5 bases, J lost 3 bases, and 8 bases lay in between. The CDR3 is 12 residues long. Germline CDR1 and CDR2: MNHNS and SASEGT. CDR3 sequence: CASSSKLYEQYF. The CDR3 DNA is TGTGCCAGCAGTTCTAAGCTCTACGAGCAGTACTTC.

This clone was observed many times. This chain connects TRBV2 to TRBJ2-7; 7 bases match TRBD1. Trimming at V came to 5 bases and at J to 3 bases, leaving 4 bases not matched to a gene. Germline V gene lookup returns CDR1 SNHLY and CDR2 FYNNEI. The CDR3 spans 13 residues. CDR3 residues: CASSSDRNYEQYF. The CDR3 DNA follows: TGTGCCAGCAGTTCGGACAGGAACTACGAGCAGTACTTC.